This is a list of T cell receptor beta chains from one sample in a study of shared T cell receptors in the human thymus. Libraries were prepared by immunoSEQ multiplex PCR; TCRdb keeps only in-frame clonotypes and omits some of them. The table records 540,000 or so clones, roughly 74% of them present only once. The same specimen was also included in a second study, on human thymus T cells.

The specimen sequenced was thymocytes. The receptor set was obtained from a boy younger than two with a congenital heart defect. The CDR3 runs from the conserved cysteine through the conserved F or W. Each record gives: V gene, clone size, J gene, D gene, CDR3 protein, CDR3 DNA. A D gene is named only where the DNA matches it firmly. The size entry is marked missing in some rows and otherwise reads once, few, many or a size class.

>TRBV5-6|.|TRBJ2-7|.
CASSLQLANEQYF
TGTGCCAGCAGCTTACAACTAGCCAACGAGCAGTACTTC
>TRBV27|.|TRBJ2-1|.
CASSLGPSNGNEQFF
TGTGCCAGCAGTTTAGGTCCTAGTAACGGCAATGAGCAGTTCTTC
>TRBV6-1|.|TRBJ2-1|TRBD2
CASLERGGSHNEQFF
TGTGCCAGCCTCGAACGTGGCGGGAGTCACAATGAGCAGTTCTTC
>TRBV6-1|few|TRBJ2-7|TRBD1
CASSLPGTGKSEQYF
TGTGCCAGCAGTCTCCCTGGGACAGGGAAAAGCGAGCAGTACTTC
>TRBV2|.|TRBJ2-7|TRBD2
CASKGGLGLLYEQYF
TGTGCCAGCAAGGGAGGACTAGGCCTTTTGTACGAGCAGTACTTC
>TRBV27|.|TRBJ2-7|.
CASRGRLSYEQYF
TGTGCCAGCAGGGGCAGGCTATCCTACGAGCAGTACTTC
>TRBV27|.|TRBJ2-7|.
CASSLSPPGRSSYEQYF
TGTGCCAGCAGTTTATCCCCGCCAGGCCGAAGCTCCTACGAGCAGTACTTC
>TRBV14|.|TRBJ2-7|TRBD1
CASSQPRHHHRGRSTYEQYF
TGTGCCAGCAGCCAGCCAAGGCATCACCACAGGGGACGGAGCACCTACGAGCAGTACTTC
>TRBV6-6|.|TRBJ1-5|.
CASRKQGRSNQPQHF
TGTGCCAGCAGGAAACAGGGAAGAAGCAATCAGCCCCAGCATTTT
>TRBV25-1|few|TRBJ2-1|TRBD2
CASTPRLAGGNNEQFF
TGTGCCAGCACCCCTAGACTAGCGGGAGGCAACAATGAGCAGTTCTTC
>TRBV28|.|TRBJ1-3|TRBD1
CASSLAGTGVGNTIYF
TGTGCCAGCAGTTTGGCGGGGACAGGGGTAGGAAACACCATATATTTT
>TRBV5-6|.|TRBJ2-4|.
CASSFHSRCGPKNIQYF
TGTGCCAGCAGCTTTCATTCTAGGTGCGGGCCCAAAAACATTCAGTACTTC
>TRBV6-6|.|TRBJ2-1|.
CASSARGNSYNEQFF
TGTGCCAGCAGCGCACGCGGGAATTCCTACAATGAGCAGTTCTTC
>TRBV20-1|.|TRBJ1-1|.
CSASPPEAFF
TGCAGTGCTAGCCCTCCTGAAGCTTTCTTT
>TRBV6-1|.|TRBJ1-1|.
CASSGLRQEEPNTEAFF
TGTGCCAGCAGTGGCCTCCGACAGGAAGAACCGAACACTGAAGCTTTCTTT
>TRBV6-5|.|TRBJ2-7|.
CASSPRTDYEQYF
TGTGCCAGCAGTCCCCGGACAGACTACGAGCAGTACTTC
>TRBV18|.|TRBJ2-1|TRBD2
CASSPLLAGVWYNEQFF
TGTGCCAGCTCACCACTTTTAGCGGGAGTTTGGTACAATGAGCAGTTCTTC
>TRBV7-9|.|TRBJ1-2|.
CASSLGRGVHGYTF
TGTGCCAGCAGCTTAGGGAGGGGAGTACATGGCTACACCTTC
>TRBV5-4|once|TRBJ2-3|TRBD1
CASSCRDRDTDTQYF
TGTGCCAGCAGCTGCCGGGACAGGGACACAGATACGCAGTATTTT
>TRBV30|few|TRBJ2-5|.
CAWSVTGFQETQYF
TGTGCCTGGAGTGTAACAGGCTTCCAAGAGACCCAGTACTTC
>TRBV15|.|TRBJ2-3|.
CATSRGPSGADTQYF
TGTGCCACCAGCAGAGGGCCCTCGGGGGCAGATACGCAGTATTTT
>TRBV4-2|.|TRBJ1-5|.
CASSQVVRGSNQPQHF
TGTGCCAGCAGCCAAGTGGTGCGGGGTAGCAATCAGCCCCAGCATTTT
>TRBV7-6|.|TRBJ2-5|.
CASSPAGPGGQTQYF
TGTGCCAGCAGCCCGGCCGGGCCCGGGGGGCAGACCCAGTACTTC
>TRBV7-2|.|TRBJ1-4|TRBD1
CASSPRGKEANEKLFF
TGTGCCAGCAGCCCCAGGGGGAAAGAGGCTAATGAAAAACTGTTTTTT
>TRBV6-7|.|TRBJ2-7|TRBD1
CASTYPRTGISYEQYF
TGTGCCAGCACCTATCCTAGGACAGGGATTTCCTACGAGCAGTACTTC
>TRBV4-3|.|TRBJ2-1|TRBD2
CASSQDQAGGPYNEQFF
TGCGCCAGCAGCCAGGATCAAGCGGGAGGGCCCTACAATGAGCAGTTCTTC
>TRBV19|.|TRBJ1-3|TRBD1
CASSIVEARGPGNTIYF
TGTGCCAGTAGTATAGTAGAGGCCAGGGGGCCTGGAAACACCATATATTTT
>TRBV19|.|TRBJ2-7|TRBD2
CASSIREASYEQYF
TGTGCCAGTAGTATCCGGGAGGCCTCCTACGAGCAGTACTTC
>TRBV5-6|.|TRBJ2-1|.
CASSLRRGSYNEQFF
TGTGCCAGCAGCTTGAGGAGGGGCTCTTACAATGAGCAGTTCTTC
>TRBV11-3|.|TRBJ2-3|.
CASSLVRGGSTDTQYF
TGTGCCAGCAGCTTAGTGCGCGGAGGGTCCACAGATACGCAGTATTTT
>TRBV11-2|.|TRBJ2-7|TRBD2
CASSPPLSGTKQYF
TGTGCCAGCAGCCCTCCTCTTAGCGGGACCAAGCAGTACTTC
>TRBV7-2|.|TRBJ2-7|TRBD1
CASSFRQGGEQYF
TGTGCCAGCAGCTTTAGACAGGGTGGCGAGCAGTACTTC
>TRBV7-9|.|TRBJ2-7|.
CASSLGRTASYEQYF
TGTGCCAGCAGCTTAGGCAGGACAGCTTCCTACGAGCAGTACTTC
>TRBV11-2|once|TRBJ1-3|TRBD1
CASVGRGLPPGNTIYF
TGTGCCAGTGTGGGCAGGGGGCTCCCTCCTGGAAACACCATATATTTT
>TRBV6-1|.|TRBJ2-1|.
CASSDLREGSYNEQFF
TGTGCCAGCAGTGATCTCCGTGAGGGCTCCTACAATGAGCAGTTCTTC
>TRBV4-1|few|TRBJ2-3|TRBD2
CASSPSTSSFTDTQYF
TGCGCCAGCAGCCCCTCGACTAGCAGCTTCACAGATACGCAGTATTTT